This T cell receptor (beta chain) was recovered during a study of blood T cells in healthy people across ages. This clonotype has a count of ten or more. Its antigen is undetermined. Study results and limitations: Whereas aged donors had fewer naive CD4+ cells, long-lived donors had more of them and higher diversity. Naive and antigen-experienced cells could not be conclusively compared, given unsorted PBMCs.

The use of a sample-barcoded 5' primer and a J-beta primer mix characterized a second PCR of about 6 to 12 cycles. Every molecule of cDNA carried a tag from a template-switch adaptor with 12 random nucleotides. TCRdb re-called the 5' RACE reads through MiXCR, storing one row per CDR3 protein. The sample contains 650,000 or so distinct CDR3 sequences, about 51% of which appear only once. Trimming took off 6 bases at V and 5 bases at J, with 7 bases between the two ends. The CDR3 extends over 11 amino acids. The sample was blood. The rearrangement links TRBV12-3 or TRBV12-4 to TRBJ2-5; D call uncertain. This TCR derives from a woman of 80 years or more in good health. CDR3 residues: CASRDGETQYF. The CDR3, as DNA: TGTGCCAGCAGGGATGGTGAGACCCAGTACTTC.